Listed here is a single T cell receptor beta chain. No antigen is known for it. Germline loops: CDR1 SGHRS, CDR2 YFSETQ. V shed 4 bases and J shed 1 base, with 8 bases lying between them. CDR3 size: 13 residues. For repertoire sequencing, the TCR beta CDR3 regions were amplified from RNA transcripts. A first-round RT-PCR used HTBI primers, followed by a second-round multiplex PCR. TCRdb itself ran the multiplex PCR reads through MiXCR, one entry per CDR3 protein. Seen here are approximately 330,000 distinct CDR3 sequences, roughly a sixth observed once, and the top ten hold 9% to 15%. Moderate-to-severe activity, CAS ≥3, NOSPECS ≥4 and a duration under 3 months were seen in donors with ophthalmopathy. The data belong to a study of Graves' ophthalmopathy and Graves' hyperthyroidism. In the study overall: Investigators collected peripheral blood at initial diagnosis, before any treatment was given.

Findings and caveats of the study: As the model predicted ophthalmopathy progression, it achieved a sensitivity of 70.59% and a specificity of about 72%. Most thyroid clonotypes expanded beyond 0.001 frequency were also found in blood.

Material: peripheral blood. The sequence came from an adult man with Graves' ophthalmopathy. The chain employs TRBV5-1 and TRBJ2-5, with a tentative D call TRBD1 (5 bases). The CDR3 here is CASSADSQETQYF. In DNA, the CDR3 is TGCGCCAGCAGCGCAGACAGCCAAGAGACCCAGTACTTC.